This entry lists 23 T cell receptor beta chains sequenced from one sample in a study of Ad26.COV2.S vaccination and SARS-CoV-2 variants. This sample's treatment: 15 to 20 received Ad26.COV2.S at low or high dose, single or two shots; about 5 received placebo; per-sample allocation not given. Following the first vaccine or placebo injection, samples were taken on day 63. TCRdb's copy holds only in-frame clones and misses some; the assay was immunoSEQ multiplex PCR. Among a few hundred thousand clones listed, around four fifths were seen once. Source: peripheral blood, taken in a trial of Ad26.COV2.S vaccine versus placebo. All receptors derive from a person aged 18 to 59 who received the Ad26.COV2.S COVID-19 vaccine or a placebo.

The V and J genes are TRBV27 and TRBJ2-1; TRBD2 matches 9 bases. The trim removed 8 bases at V and 2 bases at J, leaving 1 base unmatched. This CDR3 is built from 13 residues. Germline-derived CDR1 and CDR2 are MNHEY and SMNVEV (reference sequence). The CDR3 DNA is TGTGCCAGCGCGGGGGGGCCCTACAATGAGCAGTTCTTC. It translates to CASAGGPYNEQFF.

The V gene is TRBV14, the J gene TRBJ2-2; tentatively, D is TRBD1 (5 bases). The CDR3 is 14 amino acids. Deletions cut 5 bases from V and 6 bases from J, with 13 bases between. The germline V gene has CDR1 SGHDN and CDR2 FVKESK. The DNA for the CDR3 is TGTGCCAGCAGCTACACCAGGGTAGCCGGGGAGCTGTTTTTT. Residues: CASSYTRVAGELFF. Using reference TRBV14 and TRBJ2-2 for the parts outside the CDR3, the full variable domain is EAGVTQFPSHSVIEKGQTVTLRCDPISGHDNLYWYRRVMGKEIKFLLHFVKESKQDESGMPNNRFLAERTGGTYSTLKVQPAELEDSGVYFCASSYTRVAGELFFGEGSRLTVL.

The chain recombines TRBV30 with TRBJ1-1; D remains unclear. The CDR3 runs to 12 residues. V was clipped by 4 bases and J by 4 bases, with 10 bases between them. The germline gives CDR1 GTSNPN, CDR2 SVGIG (reference sequence). The CDR3 nucleotides are TGTGCCTGGACGCCGGTAGGCACTGAAGCTTTCTTT. Translation: CAWTPVGTEAFF.

The chain carries TRBV11-3 and TRBJ2-3, with D perhaps assigned TRBD1 or TRBD2 (5 bases each). This CDR3 spans 19 amino acids. Germline V gene sequence: CDR1 SGHNT, CDR2 YENEEA. V was shortened by 5 bases and J by 0 bases, with 24 bases between the two germline ends. CDR3 protein: CASSNYLIGTYSSTDTQYF. CDR3 bases: TGTGCCAGCAGCAATTACTTGATCGGGACGTATTCTAGCACAGATACGCAGTATTTT.

In this sample, this clone turned up once. The chain employs TRBV19 and TRBJ2-3; no clear D gene. Trimming took off 1 base at V and 3 bases at J, with 11 bases between the two ends. This CDR3 spans 15 amino acids. CDR1 is LNHDA and CDR2 is SQIVND in the germline V gene (reference sequence). CDR3 DNA sequence: TGTGCCAGTAGTATAGTGGACGGTGGAACAGATACGCAGTATTTT. Translation: CASSIVDGGTDTQYF. The full variable domain, in which reference TRBV19 and TRBJ2-3 provide the parts outside the CDR3, is DGGITQSPKYLFRKEGQNVTLSCEQNLNHDAMYWYRQDPGQGLRLIYYSQIVNDFQKGDIAEGYSVSREKKESFPLTVTSAQKNPTAFYLCASSIVDGGTDTQYFGPGTRLTVL.

The chain employs TRBV20-1 and TRBJ2-5; no definite D call. Trimming removed 3 bases at V and 1 base at J, with 9 bases between. The germline CDR1 and CDR2 sequences are DFQATT and SNEGSKA (reference sequence). This CDR3 spans 13 amino acids. CDR3 sequence reads: CSASKTVQETQYF. The DNA for the CDR3 is TGCAGTGCTAGTAAAACAGTCCAAGAGACCCAGTACTTC.

This chain joins TRBV11-3 and TRBJ2-7, with 7 bases identical to TRBD1. The V gene end was trimmed by 1 base and the J gene end by 3 bases; junction bases not matched to a gene: 6. CDR3 length: 15 residues. Germline lookup yields CDR1 SGHNT and CDR2 YENEEA. CDR3 amino acids: CASSLAGTENYEQYF. CDR3 sequence (DNA): TGTGCCAGCAGCTTAGCCGGGACAGAAAACTACGAGCAGTACTTC.

A single count supports this clone. V is TRBV6-5 and J is TRBJ1-3, with D unresolved. The CDR3 runs to 14 residues. V gave up 6 bases and J gave up 2 bases, with 11 bases separating them. The germline gives CDR1 MNHEY, CDR2 SVGAGI. The CDR3 loop reads CASSRRSPGNTIYF. CDR3 nucleotide sequence: TGTGCCAGCAGCCGCCGATCCCCTGGAAACACCATATATTTT.

The rearrangement joins TRBV18 to TRBJ2-1; 7 bases are shared with TRBD2. The CDR3 sequence is 17 residues long. Trimming at V came to 4 bases and at J to 5 bases, leaving 14 bases not matched to a gene. CDR1 KGHSH and CDR2 LQKENI come from the germline V gene. The CDR3 region is CASSQGIAGVGNNEQFF. Written as DNA, the CDR3 is TGTGCCAGCTCACAAGGAATCGCGGGAGTCGGCAACAATGAGCAGTTCTTC.

The chain combines TRBV3-1 (or the pseudogene TRBV3-2) with TRBJ2-1; 8 nucleotides agree with TRBD2. Trimming at V came to 0 bases and at J to 15 bases, leaving 7 bases not matched to a gene. The CDR3 runs 13 residues. CDR1 and CDR2 from the germline V gene are LGHDT and YNNKEL (reference sequence). This chain's CDR3 is CASSQDQTGGRFF. CDR3 DNA sequence: TGTGCCAGCAGCCAAGACCAGACGGGAGGGCGGTTCTTC.

Turning to this clone: Other DNA variants within this sample encode the same CDR3. The rearrangement joins TRBV5-4 to TRBJ1-5, with TRBD1 as a possible D gene (5 bases). V lost 0 bases and J lost 7, with 11 bases in between. Germline assignment: CDR1 SGHNT and CDR2 YYREEE (reference sequence). This CDR3 has 14 amino acids. CDR3 sequence reads: CASSLGGVGQPQHF. CDR3 sequence (DNA): TGTGCCAGCAGCTTGGGAGGGGTTGGCCAGCCCCAGCATTTT.

This chain uses TRBV27 with TRBJ1-3; no reliable D call. Germline V gives CDR1 MNHEY, CDR2 SMNVEV (reference sequence). Between the trimmed V and J ends, which lost 0 bases and 4 bases, there was a span of 13 bases. This CDR3 has 16 residues. CDR3 sequence reads: CASSLSIDQVGNTIYF. The CDR3 bases are TGTGCCAGCAGTTTATCAATCGATCAAGTAGGAAACACCATATATTTT.

This CDR3 is CASSQVASGEQFF. The CDR3 nucleotides read TGCGCCAGCAGCCAAGTCGCGAGCGGGGAGCAGTTCTTC. The V and J genes are TRBV4-1 and TRBJ2-1, with D maybe TRBD2 (6 bases). Germline V gives CDR1 MGHRA, CDR2 YSYEKL. Between the trimmed V and J ends, which lost 1 base and 10 bases, there was a span of 11 bases. The CDR3 loop spans 13 amino acids.

The gene calls are TRBV7-2 and TRBJ2-4, with a weak D call TRBD1 (7 bases). In germline, CDR1 is SGHTA, CDR2 FQGNSA. The CDR3 is 15 residues long. The ends were cut back, 5 bases at V and 1 base at J, with 12 bases in the middle. CDR3 in amino acids: CASSRGTVAKNIQYF. CDR3 nucleotides: TGTGCCAGCAGCCGGGGGACAGTCGCCAAAAACATTCAGTACTTC.

The chain has TRBV6-2 or TRBV6-3 and TRBJ1-2, with 10 bases lining up with TRBD1. Losses at the gene ends were 5 bases for V and 3 bases for J; bases not matched to a gene: 12. Germline V gene lookup returns CDR1 MNHEY and CDR2 SVGEGT. The CDR3 is 17 amino acids. Here the CDR3 reads CASSTPGQGLAHYGYTF. The CDR3, as DNA: TGTGCCAGCAGTACGCCGGGACAGGGGCTTGCACACTATGGCTACACCTTC.

The chain is built from TRBV19 and TRBJ1-2; D is ambiguous. Trimming took off 3 bases at V and 2 bases at J, with 13 bases between the two ends. The CDR3 spans 15 residues. Germline V CDR1 and CDR2: LNHDA, SQIVND (reference sequence). The CDR3 spells CASSIWSVGNYGYTF. The DNA for the CDR3 is TGTGCCAGTAGTATCTGGTCGGTAGGCAACTATGGCTACACCTTC.

This chain uses TRBV7-2 with TRBJ2-5, with 9 bases aligning to TRBD1. The V segment lost 4 bases and the J segment 4 bases; nucleotides outside the gene matches: 7. The CDR3 is 15 amino acids. Per germline, CDR1 SGHTA and CDR2 FQGNSA. CDR3 region: CASSSRTGVGETQYF. DNA of the CDR3: TGTGCCAGCAGCTCGAGGACAGGGGTAGGAGAGACCCAGTACTTC.

This clone was seen a single time. V and J are TRBV5-6 and TRBJ1-2; TRBD1 might be the D (6 bases). This CDR3 has 16 amino acids. The germline V gene encodes CDR1 SGHDT and CDR2 YYEEEE. The ends were cut back, 4 bases at V and 0 bases at J, with 16 bases in the middle. The CDR3 DNA sequence: TGTGCCAGCAGCGCGGTTCACAGGGCCACTAACTATGGCTACACCTTC. This translates into CASSAVHRATNYGYTF.

J is TRBJ2-2 and V is TRBV7-3; a possible D gene is TRBD1 (6 bases). Germline lookup yields CDR1 SGHTA and CDR2 FQGTGA. Trimming left V 5 bases short and J 3 bases short, with 16 bases between. The CDR3 totals 16 residues. In nucleotides, the CDR3 is TGTGCCAGCAGCCCGAAGTGGGGGCACGACACCGGGGAGCTGTTTTTT. Translation: CASSPKWGHDTGELFF. The whole variable domain, filled in from reference TRBV7-3 and TRBJ2-2, reads GAGVSQTPSNKVTEKGKYVELRCDPISGHTALYWYRQSLGQGPEFLIYFQGTGAADDSGLPNDRFFAVRPEGSVSTLKIQRTERGDSAVYLCASSPKWGHDTGELFFGEGSRLTVL.

The V call is TRBV19, the J call TRBJ1-3, with a weak D call TRBD1 (5 bases). There are 15 residues in the CDR3. Trimming stripped 4 bases from V and 1 base from J, with 11 bases between. The V gene's germline CDR1 is LNHDA and CDR2 SQIVND (reference sequence). The DNA of the CDR3 is TGTGCCAGTAGTAGCCAGGGACTATCTGGAAACACCATATATTTT. Translation: CASSSQGLSGNTIYF. The whole variable domain, remainder taken from reference TRBV19 and TRBJ1-3, is DGGITQSPKYLFRKEGQNVTLSCEQNLNHDAMYWYRQDPGQGLRLIYYSQIVNDFQKGDIAEGYSVSREKKESFPLTVTSAQKNPTAFYLCASSSQGLSGNTIYFGEGSWLTVV.

J is TRBJ2-3 and V is TRBV10-3; either TRBD1 or TRBD2 may supply D (6 bases each). The germline gives CDR1 ENHRY, CDR2 SYGVKD. Trimming cost V 1 base and J 6 bases, with 14 bases left between them. CDR3 size: 15 residues. CDR3 bases: TGTGCCATCAGTGAGTGGGGGGCCCTAGCGGATACGCAGTATTTT. Residues: CAISEWGALADTQYF.

Here the CDR3 reads CASSQEISGFSYNEQFF. CDR3 sequence (DNA): TGTGCCAGCAGCCAAGAGATTAGCGGGTTTTCCTACAATGAGCAGTTCTTC. The V gene is TRBV14, the J gene TRBJ2-1; 7 bases align to TRBD2. V trimming: 0 bases; J trimming: 1 base; junction bases outside the gene matches: 6. Germline values: CDR1 SGHDN, CDR2 FVKESK. The CDR3 has 17 amino acids.

The chain links TRBV11-2 to TRBJ2-7; TRBD1 matches 7 bases. This CDR3 contains 16 residues. Germline V CDR1 and CDR2: SGHAT, FQNNGV. V gave up 2 bases and J gave up 6 bases; unmatched junction bases: 13. CDR3 nucleotides: TGTGCCAGCAGCTTATTCATCCTTTCAGCAGGGGGCGAGCAGTACTTC. Its translation: CASSLFILSAGGEQYF.